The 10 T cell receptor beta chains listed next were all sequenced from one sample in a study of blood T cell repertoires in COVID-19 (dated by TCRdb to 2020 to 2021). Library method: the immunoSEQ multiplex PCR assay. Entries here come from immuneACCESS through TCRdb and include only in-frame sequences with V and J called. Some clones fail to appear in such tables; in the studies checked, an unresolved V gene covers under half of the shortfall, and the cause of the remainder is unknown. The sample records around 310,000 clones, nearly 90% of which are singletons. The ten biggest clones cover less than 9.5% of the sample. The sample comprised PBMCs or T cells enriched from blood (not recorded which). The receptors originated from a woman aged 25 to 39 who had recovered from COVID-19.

The CDR3 spells CASSLSATGSNQPQHF. CDR3 sequence (DNA): TGTGCCAGCAGTTTAAGTGCGACAGGGAGCAATCAGCCCCAGCATTTT. The rearrangement uses TRBV27 and TRBJ1-5; 7 nucleotides match TRBD1. CDR1 MNHEY and CDR2 SMNVEV come from the germline V gene (reference sequence). CDR3 size: 16 residues. The V and J ends lost 2 bases and 1 base, in that order; junction bases with no gene match: 5.

This CDR3 reads CATTEGQGNEKLFF. CDR3 in DNA: TGTGCCACGACCGAGGGACAGGGTAATGAAAAACTGTTTTTT. This chain connects TRBV10-3 to TRBJ1-4; 9 bases are a match to TRBD1. CDR1 and CDR2 (germline): ENHRY, SYGVKD. Trimming cost V 10 bases and J 4 bases; bases outside gene matches: 7. This CDR3 spans 14 amino acids.

The CDR3: CASSILSGLAANNEQFF. The CDR3 DNA sequence: TGTGCCAGTAGTATTTTGTCGGGACTAGCGGCCAACAATGAGCAGTTCTTC. This chain connects TRBV19 to TRBJ2-1; 11 positions agree with TRBD2. Germline-derived CDR1 and CDR2 are LNHDA and SQIVND (reference sequence). Trimming at V came to 3 bases and at J to 5 bases, leaving 9 bases not matched to a gene. The CDR3 spans 17 residues.

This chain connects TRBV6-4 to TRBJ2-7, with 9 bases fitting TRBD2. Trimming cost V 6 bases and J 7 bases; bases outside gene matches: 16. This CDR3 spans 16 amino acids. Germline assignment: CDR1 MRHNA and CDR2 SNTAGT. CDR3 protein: CASSPSLAGALGEQYF. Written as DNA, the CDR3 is TGTGCCAGCAGCCCCTCTTTAGCGGGAGCCCTGGGGGAGCAGTACTTC.

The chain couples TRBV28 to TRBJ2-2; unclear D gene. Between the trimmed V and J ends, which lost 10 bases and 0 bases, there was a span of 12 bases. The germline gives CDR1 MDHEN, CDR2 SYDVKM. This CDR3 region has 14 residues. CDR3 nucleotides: TGTGCCACTGGAGACCGTTCGAACACCGGGGAGCTGTTTTTT. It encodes CATGDRSNTGELFF. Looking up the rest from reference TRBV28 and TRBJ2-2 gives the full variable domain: DVKVTQSSRYLVKRTGEKVFLECVQDMDHENMFWYRQDPGLGLRLIYFSYDVKMKEKGDIPEGYSVSREKKERFSLILESASTNQTSMYLCATGDRSNTGELFFGEGSRLTVL.

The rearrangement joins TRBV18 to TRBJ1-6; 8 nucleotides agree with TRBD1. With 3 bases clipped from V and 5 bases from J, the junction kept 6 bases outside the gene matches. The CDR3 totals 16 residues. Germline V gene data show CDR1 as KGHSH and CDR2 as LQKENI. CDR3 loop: CASSPWTGRDNSPLHF. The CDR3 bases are TGTGCCAGCTCACCGTGGACAGGGAGGGATAATTCACCCCTCCACTTT.

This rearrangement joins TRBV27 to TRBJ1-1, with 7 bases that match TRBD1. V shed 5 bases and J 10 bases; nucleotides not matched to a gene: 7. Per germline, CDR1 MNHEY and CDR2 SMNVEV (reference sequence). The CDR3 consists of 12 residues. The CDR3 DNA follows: TGTGCCAGCAGTCCCCACAGGGGTTCAGCTTTCTTT. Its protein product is CASSPHRGSAFF.

CDR3 DNA sequence: TGTGCCACCAGTGTAGGGGGAGCGGCAGATACGCAGTATTTT. Its protein is CATSVGGAADTQYF. The chain has TRBV24-1 and TRBJ2-3, with D perhaps TRBD1 (6 bases). The V gene's germline CDR1 is KGHDR and CDR2 SFDVKD. V lost 5 bases and J 4 bases, leaving 12 bases between the germline ends. This CDR3 has 14 amino acids.

CDR3 DNA: TGTGCCAGCAGCGGACTAGCGGGAGGGCCGTACACCGGGGAGCTGTTTTTT. Translation gives CASSGLAGGPYTGELFF. The chain carries TRBV27 and TRBJ2-2; 15 bases line up with TRBD2. The junction had 5 bases not matched to a gene; V was cut back by 6 bases and J by 3 bases. The length of the CDR3 is 17 residues. The V gene's germline CDR1 is MNHEY and CDR2 SMNVEV (reference sequence).

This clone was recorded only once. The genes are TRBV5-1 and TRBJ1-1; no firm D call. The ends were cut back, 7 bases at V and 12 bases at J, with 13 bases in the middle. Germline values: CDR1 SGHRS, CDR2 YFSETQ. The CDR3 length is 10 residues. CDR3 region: CASGDGETFF. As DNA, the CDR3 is TGCGCCAGCGGGGATGGGGAGACTTTCTTT.